This passage covers 15 T cell receptor beta chains from one sample sequenced in a study of blood T cell repertoires in COVID-19. TCRdb's table, derived via immunoSEQ multiplex PCR, lists solely in-frame clones and lacks some. Here the sample spans about 310,000 clones, 80% to 90% being singletons. Material for sequencing was peripheral blood. Source of these receptors: a woman aged 45-60 years who had recovered from COVID-19.

The gene calls are TRBV7-2 and TRBJ2-1; 8 nucleotides agree with TRBD2. Trimming took 2 bases from V and 7 from J; bases not matched to a gene: 7. CDR3 length: 15 amino acids. In germline, CDR1 is SGHTA, CDR2 FQGNSA. For the CDR3, the DNA is TGTGCCAGCAGCTTAACGGCGGGAGGTTCGAATGAGCAGTTCTTC. Translated: CASSLTAGGSNEQFF.

The J gene is TRBJ1-4, the V gene TRBV21-1; TRBD1 is the table's D call, not checked against the DNA. TRBV21-1 constitutes a pseudogene. The CDR3 totals 14 residues. In DNA form, the CDR3 reads TGTGCCAGCAGGGGGACAGTCTCAAATGAAAAACTGTTTTTT. This translates into CASRGTVSNEKLFF.

The V and J genes are TRBV27 and TRBJ2-3; 7 nucleotides agree with TRBD2. Germline V gene data show CDR1 as MNHEY and CDR2 as SMNVEV (reference sequence). CDR3 length: 14 amino acids. V lost 1 base to trimming and J lost 6 bases; unmatched junction nucleotides: 4. CDR3 DNA: TGTGCCAGCAGTTTATGGGGGGGAGCGGATACGCAGTATTTT. Its protein product is CASSLWGGADTQYF.

The J gene is TRBJ1-1, the V gene TRBV19, with 10 positions matching TRBD1. Trimming cost V 7 bases and J 4 bases; bases outside gene matches: 6. The CDR3 length is 14 residues. CDR1 is LNHDA and CDR2 is SQIVND in the germline V gene (reference sequence). In DNA form, the CDR3 reads TGTGCCAGTATCGCACGGGACAGGGGCACTGAAGCTTTCTTT. It encodes CASIARDRGTEAFF.

The CDR3 DNA is TGCGCCAGCAGCCCCGGGGTTACAGATACGCAGTATTTT. Translated: CASSPGVTDTQYF. This chain connects TRBV4-3 to TRBJ2-3; D is possibly TRBD2 (5 bases). Germline assignment: CDR1 LGHNA and CDR2 YSLEER. V lost 4 bases to trimming and J lost 3 bases, with 8 bases between them. The CDR3 has 13 amino acids.

The chain couples TRBV28 to TRBJ2-3, with 8 bases matching TRBD2. CDR3 length: 14 amino acids. Germline V gene data show CDR1 as MDHEN and CDR2 as SYDVKM. V was clipped by 8 bases and J by 4 bases; unmatched bases: 8. Here the CDR3 reads CASRTGGRPDTQYF. The DNA of the CDR3 is TGTGCCAGCCGAACGGGGGGGCGCCCAGATACGCAGTATTTT.

The chain links TRBV18 to TRBJ1-6; a possible D gene is TRBD1 (6 bases). The V end lost 2 bases, the J end lost 8 bases, and 10 bases lay between the germline ends. Germline V lookup: CDR1 KGHSH, CDR2 LQKENI. This CDR3 has 14 residues. CDR3 DNA sequence: TGTGCCAGCTCACCAAGGGGGAGCGATTCACCCCTCCACTTT. Translating it yields CASSPRGSDSPLHF.

The table lists this clone with a few counts. V and J are TRBV21-1 and TRBJ1-1. TRBV21-1 is a pseudogene segment. This CDR3 spans 19 amino acids. DNA for the CDR3: TGTGCCAGCAGCACTGGGGGGGGCACGGGCCACCCGTTGAACACTGAAGCTTTCTTT. It translates to CASSTGGGTGHPLNTEAFF.

The genes are TRBV7-2 and TRBJ2-1, with D possibly being TRBD2 (5 bases). Germline CDR1 and CDR2: SGHTA and FQGNSA. V was clipped by 5 bases and J by 3 bases, with 8 bases between them. CDR3 length: 13 amino acids. The CDR3 DNA follows: TGTGCCAGCAGCCCGACTAACTACAATGAGCAGTTCTTC. It translates to CASSPTNYNEQFF.

The chain is built from TRBV7-2 and TRBJ1-1, with a possible D match to TRBD1 (5 bases). V lost 1 base to trimming and J lost 1 base, with 10 bases between them. CDR1 is SGHTA and CDR2 is FQGNSA in the germline V gene. The CDR3 contains 15 residues. The CDR3 nucleotides read TGTGCCAGCAGCTTAGAGGCGGGACCGAACACTGAAGCTTTCTTT. It encodes CASSLEAGPNTEAFF.

The V call is TRBV11-2, the J call TRBJ2-7; 7 bases agree with TRBD2. Trimming removed 1 base from V and 5 bases from J; junction bases left unmatched: 5. Germline V lookup: CDR1 SGHAT, CDR2 FQNNGV. This CDR3 region has 14 residues. CDR3 in DNA: TGTGCCAGCAGCTTAGGAACTAGCGTCCACGAGCAGTACTTC. Its protein is CASSLGTSVHEQYF.

DNA of the CDR3: TGTGCCAGCCTACAGGGGGGCGAGCAGTACTTC. Translation: CASLQGGEQYF. This sequence joins TRBV2 and TRBJ2-7, with 8 bases identical to TRBD1. The CDR3 is 11 residues long. CDR1 is SNHLY, CDR2 FYNNEI, per germline. V lost 8 bases to trimming and J lost 6 bases; unmatched junction nucleotides: 3.

This chain joins TRBV14 and TRBJ2-2, with 7 bases aligning to TRBD1. V lost 7 bases and J lost 5; bases outside the gene matches: 1. This CDR3 spans 12 amino acids. CDR1 and CDR2 from the germline V gene are SGHDN and FVKESK. The CDR3 loop is CASNRGTGELFF. In DNA, the CDR3 is TGTGCCAGCAACAGGGGAACCGGGGAGCTGTTTTTT.

This clone was seen once. The chain combines TRBV11-2 with TRBJ1-1; no reliable D call. The ends were cut back, 2 bases at V and 5 bases at J, with 12 bases in the middle. This CDR3 is 14 amino acids long. Germline lookup yields CDR1 SGHAT and CDR2 FQNNGV. CDR3 sequence: CASSLSGWRTEAFF. In nucleotides, the CDR3 is TGTGCCAGCAGCTTAAGTGGGTGGCGGACTGAAGCTTTCTTT.

There are a few counts of this clone. This chain joins TRBV10-1 and TRBJ2-7, with TRBD2 as a possible D gene (6 bases). CDR1 is WNHNN, CDR2 SYGVQD, per germline (reference sequence). This CDR3 is 13 amino acids long. V lost 7 bases and J lost 4, with 14 bases in between. CDR3 region: CASTSPGGYEQYF. The CDR3 DNA is TGCGCCAGCACCTCCCCCGGGGGTTACGAGCAGTACTTC.